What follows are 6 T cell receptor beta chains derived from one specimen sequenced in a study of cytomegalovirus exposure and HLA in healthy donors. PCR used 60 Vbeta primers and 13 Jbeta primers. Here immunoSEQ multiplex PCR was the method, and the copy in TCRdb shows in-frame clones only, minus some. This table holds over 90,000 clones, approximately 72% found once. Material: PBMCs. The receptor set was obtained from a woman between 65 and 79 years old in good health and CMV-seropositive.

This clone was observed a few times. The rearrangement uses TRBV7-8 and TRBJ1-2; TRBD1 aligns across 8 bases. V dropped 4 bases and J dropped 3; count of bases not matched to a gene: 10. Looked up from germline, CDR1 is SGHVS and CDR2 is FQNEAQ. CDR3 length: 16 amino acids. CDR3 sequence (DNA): TGTGCCAGCAGCTCGACCCCGCCGACAGGGGACTATGGCTACACCTTC. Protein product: CASSSTPPTGDYGYTF.

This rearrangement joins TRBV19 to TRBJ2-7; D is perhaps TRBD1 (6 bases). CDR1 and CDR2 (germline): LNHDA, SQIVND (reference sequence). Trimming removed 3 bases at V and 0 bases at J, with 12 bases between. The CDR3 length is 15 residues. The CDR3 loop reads CASSMGAVSSYEQYF. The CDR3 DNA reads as TGTGCCAGTAGTATGGGGGCGGTGAGCTCCTACGAGCAGTACTTC.

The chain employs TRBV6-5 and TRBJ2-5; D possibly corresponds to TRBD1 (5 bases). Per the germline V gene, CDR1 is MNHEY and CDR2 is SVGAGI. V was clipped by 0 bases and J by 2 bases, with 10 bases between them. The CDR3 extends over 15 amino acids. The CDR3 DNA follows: TGTGCCAGCAGTTACTCTGGCAGACAGCAAGAGACCCAGTACTTC. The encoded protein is CASSYSGRQQETQYF.

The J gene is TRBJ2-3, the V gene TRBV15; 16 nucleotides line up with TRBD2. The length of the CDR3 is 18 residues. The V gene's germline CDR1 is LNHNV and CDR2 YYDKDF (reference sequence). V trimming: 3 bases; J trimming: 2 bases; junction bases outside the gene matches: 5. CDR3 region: CATSSPGLAGGPTDTQYF. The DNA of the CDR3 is TGTGCCACCAGCAGCCCGGGACTAGCGGGAGGGCCCACAGATACGCAGTATTTT.

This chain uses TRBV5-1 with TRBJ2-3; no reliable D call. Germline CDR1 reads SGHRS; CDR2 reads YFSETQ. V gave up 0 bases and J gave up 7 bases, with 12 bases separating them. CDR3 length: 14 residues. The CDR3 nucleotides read TGCGCCAGCAGCTTGGGGGTAGTGGAGAATACGCAGTATTTT. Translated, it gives CASSLGVVENTQYF. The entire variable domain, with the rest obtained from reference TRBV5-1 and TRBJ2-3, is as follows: KAGVTQTPRYLIKTRGQQVTLSCSPISGHRSVSWYQQTPGQGLQFLFEYFSETQRNKGNFPGRFSGRQFSNSRSEMNVSTLELGDSALYLCASSLGVVENTQYFGPGTRLTVL.

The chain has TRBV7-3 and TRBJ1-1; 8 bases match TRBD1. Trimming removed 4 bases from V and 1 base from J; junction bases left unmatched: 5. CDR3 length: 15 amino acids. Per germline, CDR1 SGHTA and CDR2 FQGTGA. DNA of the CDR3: TGTGCCAGCAGCTGGAAAGGGACAGGGAACACTGAAGCTTTCTTT. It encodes CASSWKGTGNTEAFF.